The 7 T cell receptor beta chains listed next were all sequenced from one sample in a study of blood T cell repertoires in COVID-19. Method: immunoSEQ multiplex PCR; TCRdb's copy keeps in-frame clones and lacks some. The sample carries fewer than 110,000 clones, roughly nine tenths recorded once. Sequenced: peripheral blood. The receptor set was obtained from a woman older than 75 in a cohort sampled during active COVID-19.

The genes are TRBV6-5 and TRBJ2-7, with D perhaps TRBD1 (6 bases). V was trimmed by 6 bases and J by 1 base, leaving 16 bases between them. Per germline, CDR1 MNHEY and CDR2 SVGAGI. This CDR3 is 15 amino acids long. CDR3 nucleotides: TGTGCCAGCAGACGCAGCCACGGACAGTCCTACGAGCAGTACTTC. Translating gives CASRRSHGQSYEQYF.

The CDR3 is CASSPLPSTDTQYF. In nucleotides, the CDR3 is TGTGCCAGCTCACCCCTCCCTAGCACAGATACGCAGTATTTT. The gene calls are TRBV18 and TRBJ2-3; no reliable D call. V was trimmed by 3 bases and J by 0 bases, leaving 7 bases between them. This CDR3 is 14 amino acids long. The germline V gene encodes CDR1 KGHSH and CDR2 LQKENI.

The chain combines TRBV5-1 with TRBJ2-5; 7 bases are shared with TRBD1. This CDR3 is 15 amino acids long. The V gene's germline CDR1 is SGHRS and CDR2 YFSETQ. Unmatched junction bases numbered 5, after V lost 3 bases and J lost 0 bases. Here the CDR3 reads CASSYRGQNQETQYF. Written as DNA, the CDR3 is TGCGCCAGCAGCTACCGGGGACAGAACCAAGAGACCCAGTACTTC.

The gene calls are TRBV7-9 and TRBJ1-1; the D gene is possibly TRBD1 (5 bases). CDR1 is SEHNR and CDR2 is FQNEAQ in the germline V gene (reference sequence). The V end lost 4 bases, the J end lost 5 bases, and 11 bases lay between the germline ends. CDR3 size: 13 residues. The CDR3 sequence: CASSSDSITEAFF. CDR3 sequence (DNA): TGTGCCAGCAGCTCCGACAGTATTACTGAAGCTTTCTTT.

This sequence joins TRBV18 and TRBJ2-5; D unclear. This CDR3 spans 15 amino acids. Trimming shortened V by 2 bases and J by 1 base, and 11 bases separated the two germline ends. Germline V CDR1 and CDR2: KGHSH, LQKENI. The chain's CDR3 is CASSPNGWSQETQYF. In DNA, the CDR3 is TGTGCCAGCTCACCAAATGGATGGAGCCAAGAGACCCAGTACTTC.

V gene TRBV5-4 combines with J gene TRBJ2-7, with D perhaps matching TRBD2 (6 bases). Deletions cut 0 bases from V and 0 bases from J, with 10 bases between. CDR1 and CDR2 (germline): SGHNT, YYREEE (reference sequence). The CDR3 is 15 amino acids. CDR3 amino acids: CASSLELGGSYEQYF. The CDR3 nucleotides read TGTGCCAGCAGCTTGGAGCTGGGGGGCTCCTACGAGCAGTACTTC.

The chain recombines TRBV2 with TRBJ1-2; D may be TRBD1 (6 bases). V was trimmed by 7 bases and J by 2 bases, leaving 14 bases between them. This CDR3 spans 14 amino acids. From germline, CDR1 is SNHLY and CDR2 FYNNEI. In DNA form, the CDR3 reads TGTGCCAGCACCCGAGAGGACAGAAACTATGGCTACACCTTC. As protein: CASTREDRNYGYTF.